One sample yielded the 20 T cell receptor beta chains listed below, sequenced in a study of metastatic and nonmetastatic thyroid tumors (dated by TCRdb to the early 2020s). Before undergoing thyroid surgery, none of the patients had been given any kind of treatment. The library was built by means of PCR. Sequencing instrument: Illumina HiSeq 4000. Through fastp at Q25 and MiXCR, TCRdb rebuilt clones from the public reads, retaining in-frame beta chains. The sample table contains some 45,000 clones; only one count was recorded for roughly 15% of them. Around 22% of the sample comes from the top ten. Specimen: blood. The receptors originated from a female donor with papillary thyroid cancer or a benign thyroid nodule (not recorded which). Some clones in this sample may be carry-over from other donors' samples.

This chain connects TRBV4-1 to TRBJ1-2, with 7 bases lining up with TRBD1. With V trimmed by 3 bases and J by 8 bases, 3 bases remained unmatched. The germline V gene has CDR1 MGHRA and CDR2 YSYEKL. CDR3 length equals 12 residues. The chain's CDR3 is CASSHRQGGYTF. CDR3 nucleotides: TGCGCCAGCAGCCACCGACAGGGAGGCTACACCTTC.

Concerning this clone itself: One end of the junction varies from germline; a read error may be responsible. V is TRBV25-1 and J is TRBJ1-6; 7 bases align to TRBD1. The CDR3 runs 15 residues. CDR1 and CDR2 from the germline V gene are MGHDK and SYGVNS. CDR3 residues: CASSECTGDNSPFHF. The CDR3 DNA reads TGTGCCAGCAGTGAATGTACAGGGGATAATTCACCCTTCCACTTT.

This clone has a handful of counts. With a much larger clone just one base away, this may be a read error. This chain connects TRBV28 to TRBJ2-7; possible D gene TRBD1, 6 bases. There are 15 residues in the CDR3. Looked up from germline, CDR1 is MDHEN and CDR2 is SYDVKM. The V end lost 6 bases, the J end lost 4 bases, and 19 bases lay between the germline ends. The CDR3 coding sequence is TGTGCCAGCAGCCACGGACAGTTGAGTAAGTACGAGCAGTACTTC. The encoded protein is CASSHGQLSKYEQYF.

This clone was recorded many times. This chain links TRBV9 with TRBJ2-7; the match to TRBD2 covers 10 bases. The CDR3 extends over 15 amino acids. In germline, CDR1 is SGDLS, CDR2 YYNGEE. J was trimmed by 5 bases and V by 0 bases; bases with no gene match: 5. Written as DNA, the CDR3 is TGTGCCAGCAGCGTAGGGCTAGCGGGAGCTAACGAGCAGTACTTC. Its protein is CASSVGLAGANEQYF.

This clone has at least ten counts. The rearrangement uses TRBV7-2 and TRBJ2-1, with TRBD2 identical over 8 bases. Germline values: CDR1 SGHTA, CDR2 FQGNSA. The CDR3 has 15 amino acids. The V segment lost 5 bases and the J segment 8 bases; nucleotides outside the gene matches: 11. The chain's CDR3 is CASSLLAGYSDEQFF. CDR3 in DNA: TGTGCCAGCAGCCTCCTAGCGGGCTACTCGGATGAGCAGTTCTTC.

This clone was detected ten times or more. V gene TRBV4-1 combines with J gene TRBJ2-5; 14 bases agree with TRBD2. V lost 3 bases and J lost 4; bases outside the gene matches: 10. This CDR3 is built from 18 residues. Germline loops: CDR1 MGHRA, CDR2 YSYEKL. The CDR3 nucleotides read TGCGCCAGCAGCCACGGGACTAGCGGGAGTCTGGCCGCAGAGACCCAGTACTTC. This codes for CASSHGTSGSLAAETQYF.

At least ten counts were recorded for this clone. This chain joins TRBV20-1 and TRBJ2-5; possibly TRBD2 for D (6 bases). The CDR3 spans 14 residues. The V end lost 0 bases, the J end lost 5 bases, and 13 bases lay between the germline ends. Germline-derived CDR1 and CDR2 are DFQATT and SNEGSKA (reference sequence). For the CDR3, the DNA is TGCAGTGCTAGAGATCGACATGGGAGGGAGACCCAGTACTTC. This codes for CSARDRHGRETQYF.

This clone appeared a few times. This chain joins TRBV6-1 and TRBJ2-3; D unresolved. V lost 7 bases to trimming and J lost 2 bases, with 13 bases between them. Germline lookup yields CDR1 MNHNS and CDR2 SASEGT. The CDR3 loop spans 14 amino acids. CDR3 in DNA: TGTGCCAGCAATCAGCTGATAAACACAGATACGCAGTATTTT. Encoded protein: CASNQLINTDTQYF.

This clone was seen ten or more times. The J gene is TRBJ1-1, the V gene TRBV12-5, with TRBD1 matching 7 bases. V was pared by 5 bases and J by 5 bases, with 8 bases of the junction left unmatched. The CDR3 extends over 14 amino acids. The germline gives CDR1 LGHNT, CDR2 FRNRAP. CDR3 residues: CASGLSRGVTEAFF. The CDR3 nucleotides are TGTGCTAGTGGTCTCTCCAGGGGGGTTACTGAAGCTTTCTTT.

This clone showed up many times. Other DNA sequences within the sample encode an identical CDR3. The chain links TRBV6-1 to TRBJ2-2, with 8 bases aligning to TRBD2. The trim removed 7 bases at V and 4 bases at J, leaving 8 bases unmatched. The CDR3 is made up of 15 amino acids. The germline V gene has CDR1 MNHNS and CDR2 SASEGT. CDR3 coding DNA: TGTGCCAGCACGAGCGGGAGTTTTCCCACCGGGGAGCTGTTTTTT. This translates into CASTSGSFPTGELFF.

This clone was seen at least ten times. This chain joins TRBV5-1 and TRBJ2-7, with 9 bases that match TRBD1. Germline V CDR1 and CDR2: SGHRS, YFSETQ. The CDR3 is 14 amino acids. Trimming cost V 6 bases and J 5 bases; bases outside gene matches: 9. The CDR3 is CASKIGTGPDEQYF. For the CDR3, the DNA is TGCGCCAGCAAAATAGGGACAGGGCCCGACGAGCAGTACTTC.

This clone was counted at least ten times. The CDR3 here is CASSPVGLPGAQYF. For the CDR3, the DNA is TGTGCCAGCAGTCCGGTGGGACTCCCCGGCGCCCAGTACTTC. This chain joins TRBV28 and TRBJ2-5; tentatively, D is TRBD2 (6 bases). The CDR3 spans 14 residues. The V end was cut by 5 bases, the J end by 9 bases, with 19 bases between. Germline lookup yields CDR1 MDHEN and CDR2 SYDVKM. Drawing the rest from reference TRBV28 and TRBJ2-5, the complete variable domain is DVKVTQSSRYLVKRTGEKVFLECVQDMDHENMFWYRQDPGLGLRLIYFSYDVKMKEKGDIPEGYSVSREKKERFSLILESASTNQTSMYLCASSPVGLPGAQYFGPGTRLLVL.

The genes are TRBV9 and TRBJ2-3; D is possibly TRBD2 (5 bases). The germline V gene encodes CDR1 SGDLS and CDR2 YYNGEE. V was clipped by 0 bases and J by 10 bases, with 12 bases between them. This CDR3 is built from 13 residues. CDR3: CASSVEELASQYF. Here the CDR3 DNA reads TGTGCCAGCAGCGTAGAGGAGCTAGCATCGCAGTATTTT. Full variable domain (missing parts from reference TRBV9 and TRBJ2-3): DSGVTQTPKHLITATGQRVTLRCSPRSGDLSVYWYQQSLDQGLQFLIQYYNGEERAKGNILERFSAQQFPDLHSELNLSSLELGDSALYFCASSVEELASQYFGPGTRLTVL.

This clone was seen just once. The rearrangement uses TRBV11-2 and TRBJ2-7; D call uncertain. There are 13 residues in the CDR3. CDR1 is SGHAT, CDR2 FQNNGV, per germline. The V end was cut by 1 base, the J end by 4 bases, with 8 bases between. Here the CDR3 reads CASSLVTPYEQYF. In nucleotides, the CDR3 is TGTGCCAGCAGCTTAGTAACCCCGTACGAGCAGTACTTC.

This chain links TRBV11-1 with TRBJ2-1; 8 nucleotides agree with TRBD2. Germline CDR1 and CDR2: SGHAT and FQDESV (reference sequence). The CDR3 runs 15 residues. J was trimmed by 7 bases and V by 4 bases; bases with no gene match: 9. DNA for the CDR3: TGTGCCAGCAGCTCCCAGACTGGGACTAGGAATGAGCAGTTCTTC. Amino acids: CASSSQTGTRNEQFF. Full variable domain (missing parts from reference TRBV11-1 and TRBJ2-1): EAEVAQSPRYKITEKSQAVAFWCDPISGHATLYWYRQILGQGPELLVQFQDESVVDDSQLPKDRFSAERLKGVDSTLKIQPAELGDSAMYLCASSSQTGTRNEQFFGPGTRLTVL.

This clone was detected only a few times. One end of the junction fails to match germline, which may point to a read error. The CDR3 region has the DNA TGTGCCAGCAGTACTTCAGCGGGTGGCTCATACAATGAGCATTTCTTC. It translates to CASSTSAGGSYNEHFF. The rearrangement links TRBV12-3 or TRBV12-4 to TRBJ2-1; a possible D gene is TRBD2 (6 bases). The CDR3 has 16 amino acids.

As DNA, the CDR3 is TGTGCCAGCAGCTTAGATCCGTCCTCTGGGGCCAACGTCCTGACTTTC. It specifies CASSLDPSSGANVLTF. The chain links TRBV11-2 to TRBJ2-6; D is unresolved. In germline, CDR1 is SGHAT, CDR2 FQNNGV. V was shortened by 0 bases and J by 0 bases, with 6 bases between the two germline ends. The CDR3 covers 16 residues.

This clone was detected ten times or more. The chain joins TRBV20-1 to TRBJ1-6, with TRBD1 identical over 7 bases. V gave up 5 bases and J gave up 9 bases; unmatched junction bases: 10. Per germline, CDR1 DFQATT and CDR2 SNEGSKA (reference sequence). The CDR3 sequence is 14 residues long. The CDR3 sequence is CSAGGQENGSPLHF. The CDR3 DNA follows: TGCAGTGCTGGAGGACAGGAAAATGGTTCACCCCTCCACTTT.

This clone appeared many times. V and J are TRBV12-5 and TRBJ1-1, with TRBD1 matching over 7 bases. There are 13 residues in the CDR3. V shed 6 bases, J shed 4 bases, and the junction held 5 bases outside the gene matches. Per germline, CDR1 LGHNT and CDR2 FRNRAP. The CDR3 DNA follows: TGTGCTAGTGGCCGAGGGACAGTCACTGAAGCTTTCTTT. Translating gives CASGRGTVTEAFF.

This clone came up many times. The genes are TRBV3-1 and TRBJ1-5; the D is unclear. This CDR3 is 14 amino acids long. V was pared by 4 bases and J by 1 base, with 8 bases between. CDR1 is LGHDT and CDR2 is YNNKEL in the germline V gene (reference sequence). CDR3: CASSRKMSNQPQHF. The CDR3 DNA reads as TGTGCCAGCAGCCGGAAGATGAGCAATCAGCCCCAGCATTTT. The full variable domain, in which reference TRBV3-1 and TRBJ1-5 provide the parts outside the CDR3, is DTAVSQTPKYLVTQMGNDKSIKCEQNLGHDTMYWYKQDSKKFLKIMFSYNNKELIINETVPNRFSPKSPDKAHLNLHINSLELGDSAVYFCASSRKMSNQPQHFGDGTRLSIL.